This T cell receptor (beta chain) came from a study of CD8 T cells in ankylosing spondylitis. Comment on this clonotype: Its antigen remains unidentified.

Study-wide points: Earlier authors reported some of these motif variants in reactive arthritis synovial fluid and blood. Ankylosing spondylitis blood appeared to be characterized by a TCR beta motif of eight or nine highly homologous variants. Clones tied to disease were said to be significantly enriched in matched ankylosing spondylitis synovial fluid. The disease-linked clones had a CD8+ phenotype and low blood frequencies.

The germline V gene has CDR1 GTSNPN and CDR2 SVGIG (reference sequence). The CDR3 consists of 13 residues. V dropped 2 bases and J dropped 7 bases, with 12 bases sitting between them. TCRdb independently ran MiXCR on the 5' RACE reads; one entry per CDR3 protein. The sample carries about 750,000 distinct CDR3 sequences, 15% to 20% recorded once. The TCR comes from a male donor with ankylosing spondylitis. The sequenced sample consisted of blood, either unsorted or a sorted T cell fraction (not recorded which). This chain uses TRBV30 with TRBJ1-5; maybe TRBD1 (6 bases). The CDR3 coding sequence is TGTGCCTGGAGTCCCGGGACACGACAGCCCCAGCATTTT. Amino acid sequence: CAWSPGTRQPQHF.